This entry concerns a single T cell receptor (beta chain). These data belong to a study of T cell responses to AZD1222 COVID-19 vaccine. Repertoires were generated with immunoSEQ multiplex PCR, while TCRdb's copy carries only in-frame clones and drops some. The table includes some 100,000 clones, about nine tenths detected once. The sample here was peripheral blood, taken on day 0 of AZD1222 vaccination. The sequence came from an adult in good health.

DNA of the CDR3: TGTGCCACGGAGACGGGGGCTAGCGGGATCCCCGATTACGAGCAGTACTTC. Amino acid sequence: CATETGASGIPDYEQYF. This chain links TRBV2 with TRBJ2-7; 9 nucleotides align to TRBD2. Germline values: CDR1 SNHLY, CDR2 FYNNEI. CDR3 size: 17 residues. J lost 4 bases, V lost 10 bases, and 20 bases had no gene match.